The TCR beta chain under discussion was sequenced for a study of OX40 agonist ivuxolimab in advanced cancers. The wider study: With ivuxolimab, an agonistic anti-OX40 (CD134) antibody, patients were treated. Participants could have had prior anti-PD-1, anti-PD-L1 or anti-CTLA-4 therapy, and less than 45% had some. General study findings and limits: Not determined was the antigen specificity of the expanded peripheral T cells. Clonal expansion among partial responders at 0.1-3.0 mg/kg ranked near the lowest.

Clones were read by immunoSEQ multiplex PCR, and TCRdb kept only the in-frame ones, dropping some. The repertoire holds about 98,000 clones, with 70% to 90% as singletons. The length of the CDR3 is 15 residues. V lost 4 bases to trimming and J lost 5 bases, with 18 bases between them. CDR1 and CDR2 (germline): SGHNT, YYREEE (reference sequence). A remark on this clone: As yet, its antigen is unknown.

The source is an adult with an advanced solid tumor such as melanoma, head and neck, liver or kidney cancer. The rearrangement joins TRBV5-4 to TRBJ1-1, with TRBD1 as a possible D gene (6 bases). The sample here was CD4+ or CD8+ T cells sorted from blood, taken in a trial of the OX40 agonist ivuxolimab. CDR3 sequence (DNA): TGTGCCAGCAGCCCCCCGGGGTCTAGGGGGACTGAAGCTTTCTTT. Translation: CASSPPGSRGTEAFF.